This TCR beta chain was retrieved from a study of T-cell memory formation after mild COVID-19. Background on the study: TCR clusters largely stayed donor specific.

Germline-derived CDR1 and CDR2 are DFQATT and SNEGSKA (reference sequence). The CDR3 totals 15 residues. V lost 0 bases, J lost 1 base, and 11 bases lay in between. Worth noting for this clonotype: What it recognizes is unknown.

5'RACE primed from the constant segment yielded TCR alpha and TCR beta cDNA libraries bearing sample barcodes and UMIs. MiXCR, applied by TCRdb to the 5' RACE reads, yields one record per CDR3 protein. The table has 150,000 or so distinct CDR3 sequences, approximately 10% seen once. General study findings and limits: Shrinking CD4+ clones resided mostly in CM and EM, and CD8+ ones in EMRA. Whether day 37 second-wave clones are SARS-CoV-2-specific was not confirmed.

This receptor was obtained from a man between 18 and 35 years old who had mild COVID-19 (a few samples of this study predate the infection). Cell type and time point are not known. The chain has TRBV20-1 and TRBJ2-3; no definite D call. Sequencing was done on a sample of PBMCs or a T cell subset sorted from them (not recorded which). This CDR3 reads CSARDRPRGTDTQYF. CDR3 bases: TGCAGTGCTAGAGATCGTCCTCGGGGCACAGATACGCAGTATTTT.